This is a list of T cell receptor beta chains from one sample in a study of blood T cell repertoires in COVID-19. The repertoire was sequenced with immunoSEQ multiplex PCR; TCRdb's copy has only in-frame clones and lacks some. The table shows fewer than 65,000 clones, with approximately 84% occurring only once. Source material: peripheral blood. These receptors all come from a man aged 55 to 70 with acute or convalescent COVID-19. Each CDR3 is given with its conserved first and last residue. The D gene is left open where the match is weak. Clone size is shown for a subset of rows, as once, few, many or a class of expanded clone.

DNA,CDR3,J,D,V,size
TGTGCCGCCAGGGAGGGGTTGACCGGGGTTAACAATGAGCAGTTCTTC,CAAREGLTGVNNEQFF,TRBJ2-1,TRBD2,TRBV24-1,NA
TGTGCCAGCACCCCCACAGGGAGATCACCCCTCCACTTT,CASTPTGRSPLHF,TRBJ1-6,NA,TRBV12-3/TRBV12-4,NA
TGTGCCAGCAGGCCGGGACAGGATAATTCACCCCTCCACTTT,CASRPGQDNSPLHF,TRBJ1-6,TRBD1,TRBV27,once
TGTGCCAGCAGGGATCTGAGCGGGGTTGAAGCTTTCTTT,CASRDLSGVEAFF,TRBJ1-1,NA,TRBV11-2,NA
TGTGCCAGCAGTACAGGCAACTATGGCTACACCTTC,CASSTGNYGYTF,TRBJ1-2,NA,TRBV6-5,NA
TGCGCCAGCAGCTTGAACCAGGGATCAGGAAACACCATATATTTT,CASSLNQGSGNTIYF,TRBJ1-3,NA,TRBV5-1,NA
TGTGCCAGCAGCCGGGACGGGGGGACGAACACCGGGGAGCTGTTTTTT,CASSRDGGTNTGELFF,TRBJ2-2,TRBD2,TRBV7-2,NA
TGTGCCACCAGGGGACTAGCGGGGGGCACAGATACGCAGTATTTT,CATRGLAGGTDTQYF,TRBJ2-3,TRBD2,TRBV24-1,NA
TGTGCCTGGAGATTTTTTAGCTCTGGAAACACCATATATTTT,CAWRFFSSGNTIYF,TRBJ1-3,NA,TRBV30,NA
TGTGCCAGCAGCCAAGATACAGGGAGAGGAGAGACCCAGTACTTC,CASSQDTGRGETQYF,TRBJ2-5,NA,TRBV14,NA
TGTGCCAGCAGCGTAGTCCCCGATTCACCCCTCCACTTT,CASSVVPDSPLHF,TRBJ1-6,NA,TRBV9,NA
TGTGCCAGCAGTCGAAACCAGGGCCTTAACTCTGGAAACACCATATATTTT,CASSRNQGLNSGNTIYF,TRBJ1-3,NA,TRBV6-6,few
TGTGCCAGCAGCAGCGGATCAGACAGGGGCAGATACAATGAGCAGTTCTTC,CASSSGSDRGRYNEQFF,TRBJ2-1,NA,TRBV21-1,NA
TGCGCCAGCAGTGAAGTGGCCGGGACACCAAACACCGGGGAGCTGTTTTTT,CASSEVAGTPNTGELFF,TRBJ2-2,NA,TRBV10-1,once
TGTGCCACCTACAGGGGGAGCTCCTACGAGCAGTACTTC,CATYRGSSYEQYF,TRBJ2-7,TRBD1,TRBV24-1,NA
TGTGCCAGCAGTTACTCACGGGAGAACAATGAGCAGTTCTTC,CASSYSRENNEQFF,TRBJ2-1,NA,TRBV6-6,NA
TGCGCCAGCAGCCAAGTCACGGTTAACTATGGCTACACCTTC,CASSQVTVNYGYTF,TRBJ1-2,NA,TRBV4-1,NA
TGTGCCAGCAGTCCCCGTGGGCTGGATTATACCTATGGCTACACCTTC,CASSPRGLDYTYGYTF,TRBJ1-2,NA,TRBV27,NA
TGCGCCAGCAAACAGGTGGGGGGCGGGGAGCTGTTTTTT,CASKQVGGGELFF,TRBJ2-2,NA,TRBV10-2,NA
TGTGCCAGCAGCTTGTGGAGGGAGGAGACCCAGTACTTC,CASSLWREETQYF,TRBJ2-5,NA,TRBV7-6,NA
TGTGCCAGCAGTCTTACCAGGACAGGGGGGAAGGGCTACACCTTC,CASSLTRTGGKGYTF,TRBJ1-2,TRBD1,TRBV6-6,NA
TGCAGCGTTGCCGGGGGCAATGAGCAGTTCTTC,CSVAGGNEQFF,TRBJ2-1,NA,TRBV29-1,NA
TGCGCCAGCAGCCGTGGACAGGGGTTCGAGCAGTACTTC,CASSRGQGFEQYF,TRBJ2-7,TRBD1,TRBV4-1,NA
TGTGCCAGCAGTTTGGACATGTATGAAAAACTGTTTTTT,CASSLDMYEKLFF,TRBJ1-4,NA,TRBV28,NA
TGTGCCAGCAGCCCCGACAGGGCTGGGGCCAACGTCCTGACTTTC,CASSPDRAGANVLTF,TRBJ2-6,TRBD1,TRBV11-1,once
TGTGCCAGCTCCCTAGCGGAGAACACCGGGGAGCTGTTTTTT,CASSLAENTGELFF,TRBJ2-2,TRBD2,TRBV2,NA
TGTGCCAGCAGTCCCCCGGAACAGGGGCGACTGTTTTTT,CASSPPEQGRLFF,TRBJ1-4,TRBD1,TRBV6-5,once
TGTGCCAGCAGTTACTATGGGGGCCAGCCCCAGCATTTT,CASSYYGGQPQHF,TRBJ1-5,NA,TRBV6-6,NA
TGTGCCAGCCGGGACAGGAACACTGAAGCTTTCTTT,CASRDRNTEAFF,TRBJ1-1,TRBD1,TRBV14,NA
TGTGCCAGCTCACCCGGTGCGTTGAACACTGAAGCTTTCTTT,CASSPGALNTEAFF,TRBJ1-1,NA,TRBV18,NA
TGTGCCAGCAGCTTAATGACAGTTTTGAACACTGAAGCTTTCTTT,CASSLMTVLNTEAFF,TRBJ1-1,NA,TRBV11-2,NA
TGTGCCAGCAGCCCGGGACAGGACAATCAGCCCCAGCATTTT,CASSPGQDNQPQHF,TRBJ1-5,TRBD1,TRBV6-5,NA
TGTGCCAGCAGTTTTCGGAGAAATGAAAAACTGTTTTTT,CASSFRRNEKLFF,TRBJ1-4,NA,TRBV27,NA
TGTGCCAGCACCAGATCTGCCGGGCAGGGGGCGTTGAATGAGCAGTTCTTC,CASTRSAGQGALNEQFF,TRBJ2-1,TRBD1,TRBV9,many
TGTGCCAGCAGCCAGGACTGGTACAATGAGCAGTTCTTC,CASSQDWYNEQFF,TRBJ2-1,NA,TRBV14,medium-sized
TGTGCCAGCAGCTCCTCGGCAGGGGGCTTCTCCACCGGGGAGCTGTTTTTT,CASSSSAGGFSTGELFF,TRBJ2-2,TRBD1,TRBV5-5,once
TGTGCCAGCGCCATAGGGACTAGCGGGCTTTACGAGCAGTACTTC,CASAIGTSGLYEQYF,TRBJ2-7,TRBD2,TRBV6-5,NA
TGTGCCAGCAGCAAAGAAAGGACTAGCCGGGAGACCCAGTACTTC,CASSKERTSRETQYF,TRBJ2-5,NA,TRBV21-1,NA
TGTGCCAGCAGCCCGGGCGGGAGGGCTAACTATGGCTACACCTTC,CASSPGGRANYGYTF,TRBJ1-2,NA,TRBV7-2,NA
TGTGCCAGCAGCCCCGGGACGGGGGCAGATACGCAGTATTTT,CASSPGTGADTQYF,TRBJ2-3,NA,TRBV7-9,NA
TGCGCCAGCAGTCAAATCAGAACCAGGGACATTCCACCCCTCCACTTT,CASSQIRTRDIPPLHF,TRBJ1-6,NA,TRBV23-1,NA
TGTGCCAGCAGCCCCGGCGGGGACAGGGGTTTGGTAGAGCAGTACTTC,CASSPGGDRGLVEQYF,TRBJ2-7,TRBD1,TRBV5-4,NA
TGTGCTAGTGGTTTGGTACTGTTAGTCGGGGGGCGCGGAAATCATCAGCCCCAGCATTTT,CASGLVLLVGGRGNHQPQHF,TRBJ1-5,NA,TRBV12-5,few